Detailed here is one TCR beta chain. Its antigen is unidentified. This record comes from a study of cytomegalovirus exposure and HLA in healthy donors. The PCR was carried out with 60 Vbeta primers and 13 Jbeta primers. Sequencing was performed with immunoSEQ multiplex PCR; in TCRdb, only in-frame clones are kept and a portion is missing. The sample data list just under 80,000 clones. General study points: Being productive about 90% or about 30% of the time was typical of most TCR beta V segments in an earlier analysis. After further analysis at a later stage, 17,000 or so TCR beta sequences were associated with HLA alleles at 0.05 false discovery rate. CMV antigen specificity was confirmed in vitro for a few CMV-associated chains.

CDR3 length: 16 residues. Trimming shortened V by 2 bases and J by 2 bases, and 16 bases separated the two germline ends. Per germline, CDR1 SGHRS and CDR2 YFSETQ. The chain links TRBV5-1 to TRBJ2-5; TRBD2 is a possible D gene (6 bases). The sequencing input was PBMCs. The clonotype originates from a man between 18 and 29 years old in good health and CMV-seropositive. This CDR3 reads CASSFPAGISQETQYF. The DNA for the CDR3 is TGCGCCAGCAGCTTTCCTGCGGGGATCTCTCAAGAGACCCAGTACTTC.